This note documents a single TCR beta chain sequence. The record originates from a study of blood T cell repertoires in COVID-19. Profiling relied on immunoSEQ multiplex PCR, and the TCRdb table lists in-frame clones only, not all of them. The data hold 100,000 or so clones, with roughly 80% observed a single time. Germline V gives CDR1 MNHEY, CDR2 SMNVEV (reference sequence). The trim removed 3 bases at V and 6 bases at J, leaving 16 bases unmatched. The length of the CDR3 is 18 residues. J is TRBJ2-7 and V is TRBV27; TRBD2 agrees at 11 bases. The source material was peripheral blood. This TCR was sampled from a human donor in a cohort sampled during active COVID-19. The CDR3 nucleotides are TGTGCCAGCAGTTTTCGGTTAGGTTTAGCGGGAGGGGCGGTCGAGCAGTACTTC. The encoded protein is CASSFRLGLAGGAVEQYF.